This entry describes one TCR beta chain. Its antigen remains unidentified. The PCR employed 60 Vbeta primers together with 13 Jbeta primers. Sequenced by immunoSEQ multiplex PCR; TCRdb stores in-frame clones only, minus some. The sample contains 170,000 or so clones, over 70% of which appear only once. Unmatched junction bases numbered 4, after V lost 4 bases and J lost 1 base. The CDR3 sequence is 16 residues long. Germline V gene lookup returns CDR1 MDHEN and CDR2 SYDVKM. This sample was taken from a study of cytomegalovirus exposure and HLA in healthy donors. Study in general: For the roughly 400 genotyped donors, 80% to 90% fell within the Caucasian-associated ancestry cluster. Notes on the study in general: As was reported, the HLA-A and HLA-B alleles of most subjects were accurately predicted from TCR beta sequences. For most TCR beta V segments, an earlier analysis put the productive rate at about 90% or about 30% of the time.

The clonotype originates from a woman aged 45 to 65 in good health and CMV-seropositive. This chain joins TRBV28 and TRBJ1-5; 10 bases line up with TRBD1. Sequencing was performed on PBMCs. This CDR3 is CASSSTGGSSNQPQHF. CDR3 DNA sequence: TGTGCCAGCAGTTCGACAGGGGGCTCAAGCAATCAGCCCCAGCATTTT. The variable domain in full, with the rest retrieved from reference TRBV28 and TRBJ1-5, is DVKVTQSSRYLVKRTGEKVFLECVQDMDHENMFWYRQDPGLGLRLIYFSYDVKMKEKGDIPEGYSVSREKKERFSLILESASTNQTSMYLCASSSTGGSSNQPQHFGDGTRLSIL.